This is a list of T cell receptor beta chains from one sample in a study of blood T cell repertoires in COVID-19. Assay: immunoSEQ multiplex PCR; the TCRdb copy retains only in-frame clones and omits some. In the table there are approximately 180,000 clones, under 90% of which are singletons. Source material: peripheral blood. The receptors come from a person aged 70 to 79 with COVID-19, enrolled during active disease. CDR3s include the opening cysteine and the closing phenylalanine or tryptophan. A D gene is named only where the DNA matches it firmly. Some rows mark clone size as missing; the rest say once, few, many or name a class of expanded clone.

d_gene: NA; abundance: NA; j_gene: TRBJ1-4; v_gene: TRBV11-2; CDR3aa: CASSYGSGNEKLFF; CDR3nt: TGTGCCAGCAGCTACGGTAGTGGTAATGAAAAACTGTTTTTT
d_gene: TRBD2; abundance: few; j_gene: TRBJ2-1; v_gene: TRBV2; CDR3aa: CASSKEGSGRANEQFF; CDR3nt: TGTGCCAGCAGTAAGGAGGGGAGCGGGAGAGCCAATGAGCAGTTCTTC
d_gene: NA; abundance: NA; j_gene: TRBJ1-2; v_gene: TRBV29-1; CDR3aa: CSAEGEGHGYTF; CDR3nt: TGCAGCGCCGAAGGGGAGGGTCATGGCTACACCTTC
d_gene: NA; abundance: NA; j_gene: TRBJ1-2; v_gene: TRBV9; CDR3aa: CASSVARAYGYTF; CDR3nt: TGTGCCAGCAGCGTCGCCAGGGCCTATGGCTACACCTTC
d_gene: TRBD2; abundance: NA; j_gene: TRBJ2-3; v_gene: TRBV2; CDR3aa: CAFRTSGGLDTQYF; CDR3nt: TGTGCCTTTAGGACTAGCGGGGGTTTAGATACGCAGTATTTT
d_gene: NA; abundance: NA; j_gene: TRBJ2-2; v_gene: TRBV19; CDR3aa: CASSIDRVTAITGELFF; CDR3nt: TGTGCCAGTAGTATAGATCGGGTGACAGCTATTACCGGGGAGCTGTTTTTT
d_gene: TRBD1; abundance: NA; j_gene: TRBJ2-7; v_gene: TRBV7-9; CDR3aa: CASSLGTGGFYEQYF; CDR3nt: TGTGCCAGCAGCCTCGGGACAGGTGGTTTCTACGAGCAGTACTTC
d_gene: NA; abundance: NA; j_gene: TRBJ2-2; v_gene: TRBV30; CDR3aa: CAWRKNGASGELFF; CDR3nt: TGTGCCTGGAGAAAGAATGGGGCATCTGGGGAGCTGTTTTTT
d_gene: TRBD1; abundance: NA; j_gene: TRBJ2-5; v_gene: TRBV4-1; CDR3aa: CASSHGRGRLKETQYF; CDR3nt: TGCGCCAGCAGCCACGGCAGGGGGCGGCTTAAAGAGACCCAGTACTTC
d_gene: TRBD1; abundance: NA; j_gene: TRBJ2-2; v_gene: TRBV5-1; CDR3aa: CASSLQGAIDGELFF; CDR3nt: TGCGCCAGCAGCCTCCAGGGGGCGATTGACGGGGAGCTGTTTTTT
d_gene: NA; abundance: few; j_gene: TRBJ1-1; v_gene: TRBV9; CDR3aa: CASSPRVERGTEAFF; CDR3nt: TGTGCCAGCAGCCCCAGGGTCGAAAGAGGCACTGAAGCTTTCTTT
d_gene: TRBD1; abundance: NA; j_gene: TRBJ1-1; v_gene: TRBV6-6; CDR3aa: CASSYSYRGTEAFF; CDR3nt: TGTGCCAGCAGTTACAGCTACAGGGGAACTGAAGCTTTCTTT
d_gene: NA; abundance: NA; j_gene: TRBJ2-2; v_gene: TRBV7-2; CDR3aa: CASSSGVKGNTGELFF; CDR3nt: TGTGCCAGCAGCTCGGGGGTGAAAGGGAACACCGGGGAGCTGTTTTTT
d_gene: TRBD1; abundance: NA; j_gene: TRBJ1-1; v_gene: TRBV6-5; CDR3aa: CASSSTGGLTEAFF; CDR3nt: TGTGCCAGCAGTAGCACAGGGGGCCTCACTGAAGCTTTCTTT
d_gene: NA; abundance: NA; j_gene: TRBJ1-2; v_gene: TRBV5-4; CDR3aa: CASSLDMNVYGYTF; CDR3nt: TGTGCCAGCAGCTTGGACATGAACGTTTATGGCTACACCTTC
d_gene: NA; abundance: NA; j_gene: TRBJ2-4; v_gene: TRBV9; CDR3aa: CASSVAYVGIQYF; CDR3nt: TGTGCCAGCAGCGTAGCGTATGTCGGCATTCAGTACTTC
d_gene: NA; abundance: few; j_gene: TRBJ1-2; v_gene: TRBV28; CDR3aa: CASTTGSNYGYTF; CDR3nt: TGTGCCAGCACCACAGGATCCAACTATGGCTACACCTTC
d_gene: NA; abundance: NA; j_gene: TRBJ2-2; v_gene: TRBV11-2; CDR3aa: CASSRNAGGGTGELFF; CDR3nt: TGTGCCAGCAGCCGGAATGCCGGGGGTGGAACCGGGGAGCTGTTTTTT
d_gene: TRBD1; abundance: NA; j_gene: TRBJ2-7; v_gene: TRBV7-9; CDR3aa: CASSLSPGQGSYEQYF; CDR3nt: TGTGCCAGCAGCTTAAGTCCGGGACAGGGAAGCTACGAGCAGTACTTC
d_gene: NA; abundance: NA; j_gene: TRBJ1-3; v_gene: TRBV30; CDR3aa: CAWTTPGFFSGNTIYF; CDR3nt: TGTGCCTGGACTACCCCCGGGTTCTTCTCTGGAAACACCATATATTTT
d_gene: NA; abundance: few; j_gene: TRBJ2-7; v_gene: TRBV2; CDR3aa: CASSFQGLIAITYEQYF; CDR3nt: TGTGCCAGCAGTTTCCAGGGCCTCATTGCAATTACCTACGAGCAGTACTTC
d_gene: NA; abundance: NA; j_gene: TRBJ2-2; v_gene: TRBV28; CDR3aa: CASSPLLASTGELFF; CDR3nt: TGTGCCAGCAGCCCTCTACTAGCTTCCACCGGGGAGCTGTTTTTT
d_gene: NA; abundance: NA; j_gene: TRBJ2-1; v_gene: TRBV9; CDR3aa: CASSGTTDNEQFF; CDR3nt: TGTGCCAGCAGCGGTACTACCGACAATGAGCAGTTCTTC
d_gene: TRBD1; abundance: NA; j_gene: TRBJ1-5; v_gene: TRBV6-6; CDR3aa: CASRPGQGSNQPQHF; CDR3nt: TGTGCCAGCAGGCCGGGACAGGGTAGCAATCAGCCCCAGCATTTT
d_gene: TRBD1; abundance: few; j_gene: TRBJ1-2; v_gene: TRBV12-3/TRBV12-4; CDR3aa: CASSPDRELGYTF; CDR3nt: TGTGCCAGCAGTCCGGACAGGGAGCTTGGCTACACCTTC
d_gene: NA; abundance: NA; j_gene: TRBJ2-3; v_gene: TRBV15; CDR3aa: CATSRDPLGTTSTDTQYF; CDR3nt: TGTGCCACCAGCAGAGATCCCCTCGGTACTACTAGCACAGATACGCAGTATTTT
d_gene: NA; abundance: NA; j_gene: TRBJ2-7; v_gene: TRBV7-3; CDR3aa: CASSLIPSSEQYF; CDR3nt: TGTGCCAGCAGCTTAATTCCGAGCTCCGAGCAGTACTTC
d_gene: NA; abundance: NA; j_gene: TRBJ1-2; v_gene: TRBV5-1; CDR3aa: CASSSGDKRYYGYTF; CDR3nt: TGCGCCAGCAGCTCGGGAGACAAGAGATACTATGGCTACACCTTC
d_gene: TRBD2; abundance: NA; j_gene: TRBJ2-7; v_gene: TRBV30; CDR3aa: CAWSLLPGGSSYEQYF; CDR3nt: TGTGCCTGGAGTCTCCTTCCCGGCGGGAGCTCCTACGAGCAGTACTTC
d_gene: TRBD1; abundance: NA; j_gene: TRBJ1-4; v_gene: TRBV10-3; CDR3aa: CATPTGTNEKLFF; CDR3nt: TGTGCCACCCCGACAGGGACTAATGAAAAACTGTTTTTT
d_gene: NA; abundance: NA; j_gene: TRBJ2-5; v_gene: TRBV15; CDR3aa: CATSREQGFEETQYF; CDR3nt: TGTGCCACCAGCAGGGAACAGGGCTTCGAAGAGACCCAGTACTTC
d_gene: NA; abundance: NA; j_gene: TRBJ2-6; v_gene: TRBV15; CDR3aa: CATSRDMSSSGANVLTF; CDR3nt: TGTGCCACCAGCAGAGATATGAGCTCCTCTGGGGCCAACGTCCTGACTTTC
d_gene: NA; abundance: once; j_gene: TRBJ2-5; v_gene: TRBV18; CDR3aa: CASSPVSGMETQYF; CDR3nt: TGTGCCAGCTCACCAGTAAGCGGTATGGAGACCCAGTACTTC
d_gene: NA; abundance: NA; j_gene: TRBJ1-5; v_gene: TRBV18; CDR3aa: CASSGGGSNQPQHF; CDR3nt: TGTGCCAGCTCCGGGGGTGGGTCCAATCAGCCCCAGCATTTT
d_gene: TRBD1; abundance: NA; j_gene: TRBJ1-6; v_gene: TRBV19; CDR3aa: CASSMGQDFNSPLHF; CDR3nt: TGTGCCAGTAGTATGGGACAGGACTTTAATTCACCCCTCCACTTT
d_gene: NA; abundance: few; j_gene: TRBJ2-7; v_gene: TRBV12-3/TRBV12-4; CDR3aa: CAASAGGEQYF; CDR3nt: TGTGCCGCCTCCGCGGGCGGGGAGCAGTACTTC
d_gene: TRBD1; abundance: NA; j_gene: TRBJ2-5; v_gene: TRBV29-1; CDR3aa: CSVTDRGETQYF; CDR3nt: TGCAGCGTTACGGACAGGGGGGAGACCCAGTACTTC
d_gene: TRBD1; abundance: NA; j_gene: TRBJ1-6; v_gene: TRBV2; CDR3aa: CASSVQGAGSPLHF; CDR3nt: TGTGCCAGCAGTGTACAGGGGGCCGGGTCACCCCTCCACTTT
d_gene: NA; abundance: once; j_gene: TRBJ1-2; v_gene: TRBV6-5; CDR3aa: CASSLDRNYGYTF; CDR3nt: TGTGCCAGCAGTCTAGACAGGAACTATGGCTACACCTTC
d_gene: NA; abundance: NA; j_gene: TRBJ2-1; v_gene: TRBV3-1/TRBV3-2; CDR3aa: CASSQGAGYWYEQFF; CDR3nt: TGTGCCAGCAGCCAAGGTGCAGGGTATTGGTATGAGCAGTTCTTC
d_gene: TRBD1; abundance: NA; j_gene: TRBJ1-1; v_gene: TRBV19; CDR3aa: CASSISGGGEAFF; CDR3nt: TGTGCCAGTAGTATATCAGGGGGAGGTGAAGCTTTCTTT
d_gene: NA; abundance: NA; j_gene: TRBJ1-4; v_gene: TRBV5-6; CDR3aa: CASSLAGEKLFF; CDR3nt: TGTGCCAGCAGCTTGGCCGGGGAAAAACTGTTTTTT
d_gene: TRBD1; abundance: NA; j_gene: TRBJ1-5; v_gene: TRBV6-2/TRBV6-3; CDR3aa: CASSPPSWGQGNQPQHF; CDR3nt: TGTGCCAGCAGTCCCCCCTCGTGGGGACAGGGCAATCAGCCCCAGCATTTT
d_gene: TRBD1; abundance: NA; j_gene: TRBJ1-4; v_gene: TRBV19; CDR3aa: CASNQVGTGNEKLFF; CDR3nt: TGTGCCAGTAATCAGGTGGGGACAGGGAATGAAAAACTGTTTTTT
d_gene: TRBD1; abundance: NA; j_gene: TRBJ1-2; v_gene: TRBV19; CDR3aa: CASTRDRGFYGYTF; CDR3nt: TGTGCCAGTACTAGGGACAGGGGCTTCTATGGCTACACCTTC
d_gene: TRBD1; abundance: NA; j_gene: TRBJ2-1; v_gene: TRBV18; CDR3aa: CASSQEAPRTGLHEQFF; CDR3nt: TGTGCCAGCTCACAAGAGGCTCCTCGGACAGGGTTACATGAGCAGTTCTTC
d_gene: NA; abundance: NA; j_gene: TRBJ1-1; v_gene: TRBV28; CDR3aa: CASSLEAVAEAFF; CDR3nt: TGTGCCAGCAGTTTAGAGGCGGTCGCTGAAGCTTTCTTT
d_gene: NA; abundance: NA; j_gene: TRBJ2-6; v_gene: TRBV5-1; CDR3aa: CASSLAGAVSGANVLTF; CDR3nt: TGCGCCAGCAGCTTGGCGGGTGCGGTCTCCGGGGCCAACGTCCTGACTTTC
d_gene: NA; abundance: NA; j_gene: TRBJ1-3; v_gene: TRBV5-4; CDR3aa: CASSWEGVSGNTIYF; CDR3nt: TGTGCCAGCAGCTGGGAAGGGGTCTCTGGAAACACCATATATTTT
d_gene: TRBD2; abundance: NA; j_gene: TRBJ2-1; v_gene: TRBV19; CDR3aa: CASSSGRENEQFF; CDR3nt: TGTGCCAGTAGTAGCGGGAGGGAGAATGAGCAGTTCTTC
d_gene: TRBD1; abundance: NA; j_gene: TRBJ2-7; v_gene: TRBV6-5; CDR3aa: CASMAPGQSYEQYF; CDR3nt: TGTGCCAGCATGGCGCCGGGACAGTCTTACGAGCAGTACTTC
d_gene: TRBD2; abundance: NA; j_gene: TRBJ2-1; v_gene: TRBV5-1; CDR3aa: CASSFGLGLAGPSYNEQFF; CDR3nt: TGCGCCAGCAGCTTTGGTTTGGGACTAGCGGGGCCCTCCTACAATGAGCAGTTCTTC
d_gene: TRBD1; abundance: NA; j_gene: TRBJ2-7; v_gene: TRBV3-1/TRBV3-2; CDR3aa: CASSQEDPGTVMGAYEQYF; CDR3nt: TGTGCCAGCAGCCAAGAGGATCCCGGGACAGTGATGGGTGCCTACGAGCAGTACTTC
d_gene: NA; abundance: once; j_gene: TRBJ2-3; v_gene: TRBV5-5; CDR3aa: CASSLVGSLTDTQYF; CDR3nt: TGTGCCAGCAGCTTGGTCGGTTCCCTGACAGATACGCAGTATTTT
d_gene: NA; abundance: NA; j_gene: TRBJ1-6; v_gene: TRBV19; CDR3aa: CASSIDWSRDSPLHF; CDR3nt: TGTGCCAGTAGTATAGATTGGTCCAGGGATTCACCCCTCCACTTT
d_gene: NA; abundance: NA; j_gene: TRBJ1-3; v_gene: TRBV18; CDR3aa: CASSPGGQGNTIYF; CDR3nt: TGTGCCAGCTCACCAGGAGGACAGGGAAACACCATATATTTT
d_gene: TRBD2; abundance: few; j_gene: TRBJ2-2; v_gene: TRBV2; CDR3aa: CASSFGGRDTGELFF; CDR3nt: TGTGCCAGCAGTTTCGGGGGGAGAGACACCGGGGAGCTGTTTTTT
d_gene: TRBD2; abundance: NA; j_gene: TRBJ2-3; v_gene: TRBV27; CDR3aa: CASSFGLATADTQYF; CDR3nt: TGTGCCAGCAGCTTTGGACTAGCGACGGCAGATACGCAGTATTTT
d_gene: NA; abundance: NA; j_gene: TRBJ1-2; v_gene: TRBV6-6; CDR3aa: CASSYSLEVGGYTF; CDR3nt: TGTGCCAGCAGTTACTCCCTTGAGGTGGGTGGCTACACCTTC
d_gene: NA; abundance: NA; j_gene: TRBJ2-7; v_gene: TRBV9; CDR3aa: CASSAVPNYEQYF; CDR3nt: TGTGCCAGCAGCGCAGTGCCCAACTACGAGCAGTACTTC